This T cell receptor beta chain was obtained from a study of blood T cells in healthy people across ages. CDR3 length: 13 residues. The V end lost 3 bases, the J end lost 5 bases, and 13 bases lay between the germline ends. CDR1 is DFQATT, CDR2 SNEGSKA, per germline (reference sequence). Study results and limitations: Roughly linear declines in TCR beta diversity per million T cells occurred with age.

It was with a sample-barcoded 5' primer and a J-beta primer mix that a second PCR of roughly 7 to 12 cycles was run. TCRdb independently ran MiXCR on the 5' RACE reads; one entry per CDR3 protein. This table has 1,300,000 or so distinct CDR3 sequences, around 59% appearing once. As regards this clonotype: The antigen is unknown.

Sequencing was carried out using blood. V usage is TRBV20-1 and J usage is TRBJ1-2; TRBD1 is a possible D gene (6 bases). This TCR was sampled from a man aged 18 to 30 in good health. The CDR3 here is CSASAPGAYGYTF. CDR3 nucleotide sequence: TGCAGTGCTAGTGCTCCAGGGGCGTATGGCTACACCTTC.